This TCR beta chain was retrieved from a study of cytomegalovirus exposure and HLA in healthy donors. Notes on the study in general: TCR beta V segments were, for the most part, productive about 87% or about 30% of the time in an earlier analysis. Relative to equally common others, HLA-associated TCR beta chains showed greater clonal expansion in a later analysis.

Comment on this clone: Its antigen is not identified.

Both 60 Vbeta primers and 13 Jbeta primers went into the PCR. This table comes from immunoSEQ multiplex PCR, and its TCRdb copy is limited to in-frame clones, with some not included. The profile covers 77,000 or so clones, with 70% to 85% appearing a single time and roughly 7.1% taken by the ten largest. Trimming removed 0 bases at V and 7 bases at J, with 13 bases between. There are 15 residues in the CDR3. Germline loops: CDR1 MRHNA, CDR2 SNTAGT. This chain joins TRBV6-4 and TRBJ2-1; D remains unclear. Sequenced input: PBMCs. The TCR comes from a woman in her thirties or forties in good health and CMV-seronegative. The CDR3 nucleotides read TGTGCCAGCAGTGACTCGAAATCCCCTAAGAATGAGCAGTTCTTC. Its translation: CASSDSKSPKNEQFF.